This entry describes one TCR beta chain. What it binds is not known. In germline, CDR1 is SGHNT, CDR2 YYREEE (reference sequence). The V and J ends lost 0 bases and 9 bases respectively, with 18 bases between them. There are 16 residues in the CDR3. Profiled with immunoSEQ multiplex PCR; TCRdb holds only in-frame clones, not every one. Found here are over 80,000 clones, 85% to 95% of them singletons; the top ten hold approximately 1.2%. The entry originates in a study of siplizumab effects on memory and regulatory T cells. General study results and limits: Under siplizumab, an average approximately 69% of mappable alloreactive CD4+ clones were Treg-derived, compared with under 35% in controls. Roughly 75-96% of dividing CD4+ or CD8+ clones were without an attributable naive or memory phenotype.

Sequencing input: non-Treg CD4+ T cells sorted from blood. This chain joins TRBV5-4 and TRBJ2-2; D tentatively fits TRBD1 or TRBD2 (7 bases each). The receptor comes from a human donor in good health. CDR3 sequence (DNA): TGTGCCAGCAGCTTGGGAGGGTCAGGGGGGGCCCGGGAGCTGTTTTTT. Translation: CASSLGGSGGARELFF. Using reference TRBV5-4 and TRBJ2-2 for the parts outside the CDR3, the full variable domain is ETGVTQSPTHLIKTRGQQVTLRCSSQSGHNTVSWYQQALGQGPQFIFQYYREEENGRGNFPPRFSGLQFPNYSSELNVNALELDDSALYLCASSLGGSGGARELFFGEGSRLTVL.